The 6 T cell receptor beta chains given below trace back to one sample, sequenced in a study of vaccination and CD4 T cells after COVID-19. Regarding treatment: approximately 9-day PBMC culture with coronavirus spike peptide pools or control peptides (ViraFEST assay). Sequencing of DNA taken from cultured CD4+ T cells relied on the Oncomine TCR Beta short-read assay. TCRdb re-called the PCR reads with MiXCR, one entry per CDR3 protein. This sample carries 14,000 or so distinct CDR3 sequences, about 30% of them seen once, and the ten largest clones take 20% to 25%. No cognate antigen is known for these TCRs. Sequenced: cultured CD4+ T cells from blood. These receptors were obtained from a human donor with COVID-19.

This clonotype occurred a few times. This chain joins TRBV4-2 and TRBJ2-5, with D possibly being TRBD2 (6 bases). The CDR3 is made up of 14 amino acids. Looked up from germline, CDR1 is LGHNA and CDR2 is YNFKEQ. The ends were cut back, 4 bases at V and 5 bases at J, with 14 bases in the middle. CDR3 sequence reads: CASSLTSIEETQYF. The CDR3, as DNA: TGTGCCAGCAGCCTGACTAGTATTGAGGAGACCCAGTACTTC.

The rearrangement uses TRBV20-1 and TRBJ2-2; 14 bases map to TRBD2. Germline CDR1 DFQATT, CDR2 SNEGSKA (reference sequence). V lost 6 bases to trimming and J lost 6 bases; unmatched junction nucleotides: 6. This CDR3 comprises 15 residues. Written as DNA, the CDR3 is TGCAGTGCCCCCCCGGGACTAGCGGGGGCCGGGGAGCTGTTTTTT. Translated: CSAPPGLAGAGELFF.

The chain carries TRBV6-1 and TRBJ1-5, with TRBD1 as a possible D gene (5 bases). The CDR3 has 15 amino acids. CDR1 and CDR2 from the germline V gene are MNHNS and SASEGT. V dropped 5 bases and J dropped 0 bases, with 11 bases sitting between them. CDR3 in amino acids: CASSPGVFSNQPQHF. CDR3 nucleotides: TGTGCCAGCAGTCCGGGGGTTTTTAGCAATCAGCCCCAGCATTTT.

By share of the sample, this clonotype is medium-sized. V and J are TRBV20-1 and TRBJ1-3, with TRBD1 identical over 7 bases. With 2 bases clipped from V and 2 bases from J, the junction kept 9 bases outside the gene matches. Germline CDR1 DFQATT, CDR2 SNEGSKA (reference sequence). The CDR3 consists of 16 residues. The CDR3: CSARPLTGDPGNTIYF. CDR3 bases: TGCAGTGCTAGACCTCTCACAGGGGATCCTGGAAACACCATATATTTT.

The rearrangement links TRBV6-1 to TRBJ1-3; no reliable D call. Germline-derived CDR1 and CDR2 are MNHNS and SASEGT. With 6 bases removed from V and 0 bases from J, the gap between germline ends came to 24 bases. The CDR3 runs to 19 residues. The CDR3 DNA reads as TGTGCCAGCAGACAGCCCGCCCAAGGGCGGCCTATCTCTGGAAACACCATATATTTT. Translated, it gives CASRQPAQGRPISGNTIYF.

This chain joins TRBV27 and TRBJ2-3, with 9 bases identical to TRBD2. J lost 5 bases, V lost 8 bases, and 11 bases had no gene match. The CDR3 has 15 amino acids. Germline loops: CDR1 MNHEY, CDR2 SMNVEV (reference sequence). CDR3 region: CASAGAGGPGDTQYF. CDR3 in DNA: TGTGCCAGCGCTGGGGCGGGGGGGCCGGGAGATACGCAGTATTTT.